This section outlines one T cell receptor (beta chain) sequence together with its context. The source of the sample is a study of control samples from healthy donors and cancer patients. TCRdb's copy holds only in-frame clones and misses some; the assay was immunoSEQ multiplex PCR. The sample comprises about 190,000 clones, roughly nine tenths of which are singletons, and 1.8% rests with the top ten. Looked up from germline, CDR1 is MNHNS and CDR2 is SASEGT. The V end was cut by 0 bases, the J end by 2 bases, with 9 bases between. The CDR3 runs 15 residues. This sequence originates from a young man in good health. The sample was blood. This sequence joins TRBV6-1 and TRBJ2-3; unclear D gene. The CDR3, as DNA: TGTGCCAGCAGTGAAGCGCGCCTCCACACAGATACGCAGTATTTT. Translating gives CASSEARLHTDTQYF.